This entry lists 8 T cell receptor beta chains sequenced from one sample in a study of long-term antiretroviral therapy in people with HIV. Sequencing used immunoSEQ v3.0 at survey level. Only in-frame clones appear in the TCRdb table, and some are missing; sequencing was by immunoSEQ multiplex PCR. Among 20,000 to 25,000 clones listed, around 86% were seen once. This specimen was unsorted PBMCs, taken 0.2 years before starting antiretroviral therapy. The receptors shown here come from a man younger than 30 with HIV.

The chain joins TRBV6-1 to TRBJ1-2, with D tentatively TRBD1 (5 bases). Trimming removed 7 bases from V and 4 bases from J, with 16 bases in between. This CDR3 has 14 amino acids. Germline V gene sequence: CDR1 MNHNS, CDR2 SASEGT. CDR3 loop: CASTLGGSGYGYTF. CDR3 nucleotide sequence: TGTGCCAGCACCCTCGGGGGGTCTGGCTATGGCTACACCTTC.

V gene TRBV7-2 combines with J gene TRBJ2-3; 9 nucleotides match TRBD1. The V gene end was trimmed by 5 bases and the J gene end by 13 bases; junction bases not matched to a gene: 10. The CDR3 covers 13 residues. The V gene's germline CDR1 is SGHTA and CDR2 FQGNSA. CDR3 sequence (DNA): TGTGCCAGCAGCCCCGCGCGTGGGACAGGGAAGTATTTT. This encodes CASSPARGTGKYF.

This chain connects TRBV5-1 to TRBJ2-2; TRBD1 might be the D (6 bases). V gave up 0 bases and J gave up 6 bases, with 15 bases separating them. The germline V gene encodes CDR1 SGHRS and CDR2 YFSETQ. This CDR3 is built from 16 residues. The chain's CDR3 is CASSLAPQGGAGELFF. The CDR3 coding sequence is TGCGCCAGCAGCTTGGCCCCACAGGGTGGCGCCGGGGAGCTGTTTTTT.

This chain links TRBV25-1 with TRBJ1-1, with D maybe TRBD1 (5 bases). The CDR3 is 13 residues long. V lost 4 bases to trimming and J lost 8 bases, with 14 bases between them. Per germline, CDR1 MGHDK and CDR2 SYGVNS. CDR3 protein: CASSVTGTEEAFF. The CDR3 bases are TGTGCCAGCAGTGTTACAGGCACGGAGGAAGCTTTCTTT.

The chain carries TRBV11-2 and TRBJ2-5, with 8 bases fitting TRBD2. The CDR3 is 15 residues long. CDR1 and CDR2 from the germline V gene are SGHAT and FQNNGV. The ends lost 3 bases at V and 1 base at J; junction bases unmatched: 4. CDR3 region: CASSLGGGSQETQYF. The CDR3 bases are TGTGCCAGCAGCTTGGGCGGGGGGTCCCAAGAGACCCAGTACTTC.

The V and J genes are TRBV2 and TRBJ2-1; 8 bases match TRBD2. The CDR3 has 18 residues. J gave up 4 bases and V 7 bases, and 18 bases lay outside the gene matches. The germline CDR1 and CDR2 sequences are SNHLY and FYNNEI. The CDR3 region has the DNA TGTGCCAGCACTACTTCGACCGGGACTAGGCGTTTTTACAATGAGCAGTTCTTC. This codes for CASTTSTGTRRFYNEQFF. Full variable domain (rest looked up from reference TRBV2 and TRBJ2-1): EPEVTQTPSHQVTQMGQEVILRCVPISNHLYFYWYRQILGQKVEFLVSFYNNEISEKSEIFDDQFSVERPDGSNFTLKIRSTKLEDSAMYFCASTTSTGTRRFYNEQFFGPGTRLTVL.

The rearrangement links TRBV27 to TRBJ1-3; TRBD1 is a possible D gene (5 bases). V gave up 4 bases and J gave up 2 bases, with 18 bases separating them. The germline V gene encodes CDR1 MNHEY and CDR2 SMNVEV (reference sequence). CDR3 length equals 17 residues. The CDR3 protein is CASSSFSDSPTGNTIYF. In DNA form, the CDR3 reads TGTGCCAGCAGTTCCTTTAGTGACAGCCCTACTGGAAACACCATATATTTT.

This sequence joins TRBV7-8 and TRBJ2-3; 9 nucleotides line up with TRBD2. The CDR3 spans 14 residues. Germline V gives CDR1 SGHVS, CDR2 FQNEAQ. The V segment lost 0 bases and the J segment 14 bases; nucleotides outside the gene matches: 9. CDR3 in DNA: TGTGCCAGCAGCTTAGCGGCGGGGGGGCCTATTTCGTATTTT. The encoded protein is CASSLAAGGPISYF.